This is a list of T cell receptor beta chains from one sample in a study of T cells expressing NK-cell markers. TCRdb reworked the 5' RACE reads into one entry per CDR3 protein, no DNA. The ten most abundant clones cover 0.39% of a sample with more than 250,000 distinct CDR3 sequences. The sample comprised blood T cells: a sorted CD56 or NKG2C T cell subset, CD4+ or CD8+ T cells, or bulk PBMC T cells (not recorded which). The receptors here all came from a man aged 18 to 29 in good health. Each CDR3 is given with its conserved first and last residue.

V	J	CDR3
TRBV18	TRBJ1-1	CASSFSPGPTTEAFF
TRBV12-3/TRBV12-4	TRBJ2-1	CASGGVRSSYNEQFF
TRBV18	TRBJ2-5	CASSPSGRETQYF
TRBV5-5	TRBJ2-5	CASSFGTLETQYF
TRBV7-2	TRBJ2-3	CASSFRQAGTDTQYF
TRBV28	TRBJ1-6	CASSFGARDRGNSPLHF
TRBV18	TRBJ1-6	CASSPGNRSPLHF
TRBV15	TRBJ2-3	CATSRNPDTQYF
TRBV12-3/TRBV12-4	TRBJ1-4	CASRRTGTGGEKLFF
TRBV20-1	TRBJ2-2	CSARDLGNTGELFF
TRBV29-1	TRBJ2-5	CSVGGTNFGETQYF
TRBV20-1	TRBJ2-1	CSAKTYSSRDNEQFF
TRBV25-1	TRBJ2-5	CASSEYRGGEETQYF
TRBV10-3	TRBJ2-5	CAIRDSGSWETQYF
TRBV20-1	TRBJ2-7	CSAARIGSYEQYF
TRBV12-5	TRBJ2-5	CASGLPGGTQYF
TRBV28	TRBJ2-2	CASTGGGRELFF
TRBV15	TRBJ1-2	CATSRDHNYGYTF
TRBV7-2	TRBJ2-7	CASSPDSGGSPYEQYF
TRBV5-1	TRBJ2-5	CASSPTSGKGETQYF
TRBV7-9	TRBJ1-4	CASSGSASRNEKLFF
TRBV19	TRBJ2-1	CASSGSAGLSYNEQFF
TRBV9	TRBJ2-3	CASSSRGADTQYF
TRBV29-1	TRBJ2-3	CSVGRQGEADTQYF
TRBV10-3	TRBJ2-1	CAISERLARAYNEQFF
TRBV14	TRBJ2-4	CASSQESGAGAKNIQYF
TRBV12-3/TRBV12-4	TRBJ2-1	CASSSFHGGGEQFF
TRBV6-1	TRBJ1-2	CASGPGTSYYGYTF
TRBV3-1	TRBJ2-5	CASSHTGGFETQYF
TRBV12-3/TRBV12-4	TRBJ2-5	CASSPLPGRAGGETQYF
TRBV15	TRBJ2-1	CATSRVREGPGNEQFF
TRBV18	TRBJ1-5	CASSPNTGNNQPQHF
TRBV29-1	TRBJ2-3	CSVEDLSRRTDTQYF
TRBV10-2	TRBJ2-5	CASRTSGIQETQYF
TRBV20-1	TRBJ1-1	CSARDKGVDTEAFF
TRBV12-3/TRBV12-4	TRBJ2-1	CASSLEQGMRFF
TRBV5-5	TRBJ1-4	CASSVPTGGRDEKLFF
TRBV5-1	TRBJ1-2	CASSLLGQTHNYGYTF
TRBV7-3	TRBJ2-6	CASRDAGANVLTF
TRBV5-1	TRBJ1-4	CASSLGAARVELFF
TRBV4-3	TRBJ2-3	CASSPGGAADTQYF
TRBV12-3/TRBV12-4	TRBJ1-4	CASSHLHRNEKLFF